This T cell receptor (beta chain) derives from a study of blood T cell repertoires in COVID-19. Study information: Samples taken during acute and convalescent COVID-19 were collected in the United States, Italy and Spain. Sources were T cells, B-cell-depleted T cells, or PBMCs; the material itself was cDNA or gDNA.

Within the sample, this clone is medium-sized. Produced via immunoSEQ multiplex PCR; TCRdb's table is partial and in-frame only. The table lists some 200,000 clones, around 80% of them singletons, with 7.2% in the top ten. CDR3 length: 17 amino acids. V gene TRBV21-1 combines with J gene TRBJ2-7; whether TRBD1, the table's D call, matches the DNA was not checked. TRBV21-1 is recorded as a pseudogene. This receptor was obtained from a woman between 70 and 85 years old with acute or convalescent COVID-19. Sequencing was carried out using peripheral blood. The CDR3 loop is CASRTRTGRVDSYEQYF. The CDR3 region has the DNA TGTGCCAGCAGAACACGGACAGGGCGAGTAGACTCCTACGAGCAGTACTTC.